This entry lists 11 T cell receptor beta chains sequenced from one sample in a study of blood T cell repertoires in COVID-19. Generated by immunoSEQ multiplex PCR, the TCRdb table keeps only in-frame clones and is missing some. The repertoire consists of 55,000 to 75,000 clones, with around 82% occurring once and the leading ten covering roughly a tenth. The sample consisted of peripheral blood. The receptors come from an elderly man with COVID-19, enrolled during active disease.

The sample holds one count of this clone. The gene calls are TRBV7-9 and TRBJ1-1; D is uncertain. The CDR3 covers 13 residues. Germline V gene data show CDR1 as SEHNR and CDR2 as FQNEAQ (reference sequence). Trimming left V 1 base short and J 4 bases short, with 7 bases between. The CDR3 nucleotides read TGTGCCAGCAGCTTAGGTGGAGTCACTGAAGCTTTCTTT. Its protein is CASSLGGVTEAFF.

The J gene is TRBJ2-2, the V gene TRBV7-2, with D maybe TRBD1 (5 bases). CDR3 length: 17 amino acids. Trimming pared 5 bases from V and 3 bases from J, leaving 19 bases between. Germline V gene lookup returns CDR1 SGHTA and CDR2 FQGNSA. The CDR3 nucleotides read TGTGCCAGCAGCGATGGTCGAAGGGGTGGGGACACCGGGGAGCTGTTTTTT. Its translation: CASSDGRRGGDTGELFF.

To note about this clone: One end of the junction varies from germline; a read error may be responsible. The V gene is TRBV18, the J gene TRBJ1-2; 10 positions agree with TRBD1. This CDR3 has 15 amino acids. Germline V gene sequence: CDR1 KGHSH, CDR2 LQKENI. For the CDR3, the DNA is TGTGCCAGCTCACGGGACAGGGGATGGTACTATAGCTACACCTTC. Its protein is CASSRDRGWYYSYTF.

This sequence joins TRBV24-1 and TRBJ2-3; 8 nucleotides agree with TRBD1. V lost 3 bases, J lost 3 bases, and 10 bases stayed unmatched. There are 17 residues in the CDR3. The germline CDR1 and CDR2 sequences are KGHDR and SFDVKD. The CDR3 nucleotides are TGTGCCACCAGTGATCAAGACGGCAGGGGGCGGACAGATACGCAGTATTTT. Amino acids: CATSDQDGRGRTDTQYF.

CDR3 region: CAWSRTVQGVGYTF. Written as DNA, the CDR3 is TGTGCCTGGAGTAGGACAGTACAGGGGGTTGGCTACACCTTC. This chain links TRBV30 with TRBJ1-2; 8 bases match TRBD1. The CDR3 loop spans 14 amino acids. Germline CDR1 reads GTSNPN; CDR2 reads SVGIG (reference sequence). Losses at the gene ends were 2 bases for V and 7 bases for J; bases not matched to a gene: 9.

The chain uses TRBV19 and TRBJ2-7; 7 positions agree with TRBD1. The CDR3 totals 12 residues. After removal of 8 bases from V and 7 bases from J, the junction contained 8 bases not matched to a gene. The V gene's germline CDR1 is LNHDA and CDR2 SQIVND (reference sequence). CDR3 DNA: TGTGCCAGTGGAGAGGCAGGGGGAGAGCAGTACGTC. Encoded protein: CASGEAGGEQYV.

The chain links TRBV9 to TRBJ2-6; tentatively, D is TRBD2 (6 bases). V dropped 1 base and J dropped 0 bases, with 20 bases sitting between them. Germline-derived CDR1 and CDR2 are SGDLS and YYNGEE. This CDR3 is 20 amino acids long. The CDR3 here is CASSVRAGRTDSSGANVLTF. CDR3 DNA sequence: TGTGCCAGCAGCGTAAGGGCGGGGAGGACCGACAGCTCTGGGGCCAACGTCCTGACTTTC. Looking up the rest from reference TRBV9 and TRBJ2-6 gives the full variable domain: DSGVTQTPKHLITATGQRVTLRCSPRSGDLSVYWYQQSLDQGLQFLIQYYNGEERAKGNILERFSAQQFPDLHSELNLSSLELGDSALYFCASSVRAGRTDSSGANVLTFGAGSRLTVL.

This CDR3 is CASSGQGIMNTEAFF. In nucleotides, the CDR3 is TGTGCCAGCAGCGGACAGGGGATCATGAACACTGAAGCTTTCTTT. The rearrangement links TRBV6-6 to TRBJ1-1; 9 bases match TRBD1. This CDR3 contains 15 residues. CDR1 is MNHNY, CDR2 SVGAGI, per germline (reference sequence). V dropped 6 bases and J dropped 0; count of bases not matched to a gene: 5.

This clone was observed a handful of times. CDR3 nucleotides: TGTGCCAGCAGCCAAGACAGGGCTGATTCACCCCTCCACTTT. Encoded protein: CASSQDRADSPLHF. The J gene is TRBJ1-6, the V gene TRBV5-4; 7 nucleotides line up with TRBD1. In germline, CDR1 is SGHNT, CDR2 YYREEE (reference sequence). The length of the CDR3 is 14 residues. J gave up 8 bases and V 4 bases, and 6 bases lay outside the gene matches. Together with reference TRBV5-4 and TRBJ1-6, the CDR3 gives the full variable domain: ETGVTQSPTHLIKTRGQQVTLRCSSQSGHNTVSWYQQALGQGPQFIFQYYREEENGRGNFPPRFSGLQFPNYSSELNVNALELDDSALYLCASSQDRADSPLHFGNGTRLTVT.

This clone was detected once. The chain has TRBV10-1 and TRBJ2-2, with TRBD2 matching 8 bases. Germline CDR1 WNHNN, CDR2 SYGVQD (reference sequence). Germline trimming cut 5 bases from V and 0 bases from J; bases unmatched to any gene: 11. The CDR3 sequence is 18 residues long. DNA for the CDR3: TGCGCCAGCAGTCAAGTTGGGACTAGGGGCGCGAACACCGGGGAGCTGTTTTTT. This sequence encodes CASSQVGTRGANTGELFF.

V is TRBV30 and J is TRBJ2-3, with D perhaps TRBD2 (7 bases). The CDR3 is made up of 14 amino acids. V lost 2 bases to trimming and J lost 4 bases, with 13 bases between them. Germline assignment: CDR1 GTSNPN and CDR2 SVGIG (reference sequence). The CDR3 sequence is CAWSRGDKSDTQYF. In DNA form, the CDR3 reads TGTGCCTGGAGTCGGGGGGACAAGTCAGATACGCAGTATTTT.